This T cell receptor (beta chain) stems from a study of sequential checkpoint blockade in melanoma. At the level of the study: Maintenance nivolumab came after either treatment sequence.

The sample's treatment: randomized to nivolumab then ipilimumab (arm A) or the reverse (arm B). Live CD3+CD8+ CD19− CD56− cells were sorted from PBMCs. Profiling relied on immunoSEQ multiplex PCR, and the TCRdb table lists in-frame clones only, not all of them. The sample yields roughly 13,000 clones, approximately 52% seen once. V was clipped by 5 bases and J by 2 bases, with 10 bases between them. From germline, CDR1 is GTSNPN and CDR2 SVGIG (reference sequence). There are 12 residues in the CDR3. The V call is TRBV30, the J call TRBJ2-7, with D perhaps matching TRBD1 (5 bases). The receptor's source is a human donor with melanoma. The starting material was CD8+ T cells sorted from blood (inferred from file names), obtained from a patient given nivolumab and ipilimumab in sequence. CDR3 DNA: TGTGCCTGGGGGGCGGAGACCTACGAGCAGTACTTC. Its translation is CAWGAETYEQYF.